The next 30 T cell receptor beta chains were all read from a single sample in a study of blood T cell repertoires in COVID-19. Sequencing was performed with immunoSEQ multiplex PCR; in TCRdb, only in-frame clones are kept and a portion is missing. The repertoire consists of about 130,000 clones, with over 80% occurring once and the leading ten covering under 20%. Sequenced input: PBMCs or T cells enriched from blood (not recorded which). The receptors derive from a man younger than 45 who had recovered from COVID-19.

CDR3 amino acids: CASSLSGDTYNEQFF. CDR3 nucleotide sequence: TGTGCCAGCTCACTTAGCGGGGACACCTACAATGAGCAGTTCTTC. The chain uses TRBV18 and TRBJ2-1; 8 nucleotides agree with TRBD2. CDR3 length: 15 amino acids. From germline, CDR1 is KGHSH and CDR2 LQKENI. The trim removed 4 bases at V and 2 bases at J, leaving 4 bases unmatched.

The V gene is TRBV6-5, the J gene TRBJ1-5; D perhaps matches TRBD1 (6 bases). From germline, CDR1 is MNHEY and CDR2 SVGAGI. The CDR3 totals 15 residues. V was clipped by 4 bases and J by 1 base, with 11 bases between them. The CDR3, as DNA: TGTGCCAGCAGTTCGACAGGAGAAAGCAATCAGCCCCAGCATTTT. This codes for CASSSTGESNQPQHF.

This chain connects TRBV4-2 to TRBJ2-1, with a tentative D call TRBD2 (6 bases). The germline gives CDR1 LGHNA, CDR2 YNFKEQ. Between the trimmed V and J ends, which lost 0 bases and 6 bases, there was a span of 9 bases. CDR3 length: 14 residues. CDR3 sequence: CASSQEEGSNEQFF. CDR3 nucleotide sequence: TGTGCCAGCAGCCAAGAGGAGGGTTCCAATGAGCAGTTCTTC.

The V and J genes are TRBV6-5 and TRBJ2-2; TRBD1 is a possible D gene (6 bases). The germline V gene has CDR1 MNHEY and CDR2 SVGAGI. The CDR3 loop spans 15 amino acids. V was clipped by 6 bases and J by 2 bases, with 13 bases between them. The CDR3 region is CASRGSGANTGELFF. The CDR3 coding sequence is TGTGCCAGCAGGGGATCAGGGGCTAACACCGGGGAGCTGTTTTTT.

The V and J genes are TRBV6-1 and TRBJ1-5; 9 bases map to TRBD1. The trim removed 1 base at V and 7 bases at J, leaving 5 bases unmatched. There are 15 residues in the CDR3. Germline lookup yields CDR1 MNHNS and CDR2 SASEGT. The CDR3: CASSEDRGRGQPQHF. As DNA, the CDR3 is TGTGCCAGCAGTGAAGACAGGGGGCGGGGGCAGCCCCAGCATTTT.

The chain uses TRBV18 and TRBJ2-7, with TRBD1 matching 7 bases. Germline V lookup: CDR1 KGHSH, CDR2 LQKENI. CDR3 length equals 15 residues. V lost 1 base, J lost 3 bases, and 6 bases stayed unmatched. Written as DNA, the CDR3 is TGTGCCAGCTCACCACAGACAGGGTTTTACTACGAGCAGTACGTC. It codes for CASSPQTGFYYEQYV.

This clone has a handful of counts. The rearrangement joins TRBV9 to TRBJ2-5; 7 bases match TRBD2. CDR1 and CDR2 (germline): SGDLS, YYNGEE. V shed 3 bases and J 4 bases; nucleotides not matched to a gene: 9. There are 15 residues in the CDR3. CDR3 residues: CASSDGGEFRETQYF. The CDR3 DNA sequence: TGTGCCAGCAGCGATGGGGGGGAATTTAGAGAGACCCAGTACTTC.

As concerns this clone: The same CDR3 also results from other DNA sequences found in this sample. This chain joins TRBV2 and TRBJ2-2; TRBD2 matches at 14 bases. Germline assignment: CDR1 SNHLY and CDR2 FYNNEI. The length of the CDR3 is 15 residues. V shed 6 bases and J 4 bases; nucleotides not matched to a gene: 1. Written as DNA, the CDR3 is TGTGCCAGCAGCGGGACTAGCGGGGGCACCGGGGAGCTGTTTTTT. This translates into CASSGTSGGTGELFF.

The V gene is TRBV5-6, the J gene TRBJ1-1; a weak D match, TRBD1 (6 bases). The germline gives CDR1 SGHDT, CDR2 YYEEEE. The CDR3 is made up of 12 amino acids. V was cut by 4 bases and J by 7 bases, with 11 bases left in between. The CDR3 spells CASSRETGEAFF. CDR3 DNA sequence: TGTGCCAGCAGCCGAGAGACAGGTGAAGCTTTCTTT.

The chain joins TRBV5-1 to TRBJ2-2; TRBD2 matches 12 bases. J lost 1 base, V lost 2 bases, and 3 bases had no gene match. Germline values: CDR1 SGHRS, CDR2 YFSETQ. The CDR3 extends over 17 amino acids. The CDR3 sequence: CASSLGLAGLNTGELFF. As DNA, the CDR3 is TGCGCCAGCAGCTTAGGACTAGCGGGACTGAACACCGGGGAGCTGTTTTTT.

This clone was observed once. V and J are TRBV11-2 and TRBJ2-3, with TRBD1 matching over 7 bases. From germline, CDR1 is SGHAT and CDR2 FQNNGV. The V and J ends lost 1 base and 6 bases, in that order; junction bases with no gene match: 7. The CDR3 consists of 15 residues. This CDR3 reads CASSLGVQGSDTQYF. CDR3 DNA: TGTGCCAGCAGCTTAGGGGTACAGGGGTCGGATACGCAGTATTTT.

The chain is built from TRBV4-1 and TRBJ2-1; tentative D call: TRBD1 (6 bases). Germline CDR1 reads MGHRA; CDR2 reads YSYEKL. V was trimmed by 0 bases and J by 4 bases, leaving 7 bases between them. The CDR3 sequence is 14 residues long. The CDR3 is CASSQETGYNEQFF. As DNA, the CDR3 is TGCGCCAGCAGCCAAGAAACAGGGTACAATGAGCAGTTCTTC.

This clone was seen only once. CDR3 in DNA: TGTGCCAGTAGTGCCGATTGGGGGCATGACGGGGGAAACACCATATATTTT. This gives the protein CASSADWGHDGGNTIYF. V usage is TRBV19 and J usage is TRBJ1-3, with TRBD1 as a possible D gene (6 bases). There are 17 residues in the CDR3. Germline V gives CDR1 LNHDA, CDR2 SQIVND (reference sequence). V shed 5 bases and J shed 4 bases, with 21 bases lying between them.

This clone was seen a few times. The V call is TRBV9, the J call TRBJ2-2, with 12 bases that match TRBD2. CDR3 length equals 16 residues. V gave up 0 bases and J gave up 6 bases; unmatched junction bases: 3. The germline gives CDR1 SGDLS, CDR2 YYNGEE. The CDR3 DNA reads TGTGCCAGCAGCGTAGATACTAGCGGGAGGTCCGGGGAGCTGTTTTTT. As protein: CASSVDTSGRSGELFF.

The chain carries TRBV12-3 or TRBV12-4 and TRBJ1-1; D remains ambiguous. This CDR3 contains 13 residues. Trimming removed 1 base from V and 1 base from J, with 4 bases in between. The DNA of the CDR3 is TGTGCCAGCAGTTTAGTACAGAACACTGAAGCTTTCTTT. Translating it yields CASSLVQNTEAFF.

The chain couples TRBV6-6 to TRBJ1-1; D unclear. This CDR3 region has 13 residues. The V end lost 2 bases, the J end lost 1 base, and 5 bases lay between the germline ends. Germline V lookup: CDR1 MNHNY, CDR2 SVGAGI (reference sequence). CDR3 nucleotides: TGTGCCAGCAGTTACAGCTCGAACACTGAAGCTTTCTTT. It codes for CASSYSSNTEAFF.

The DNA of the CDR3 is TGCGCCAGCAATACAAGGGGGCTGGGAACTGAAGCTTTCTTT. This gives the protein CASNTRGLGTEAFF. The rearrangement joins TRBV5-1 to TRBJ1-1, with 7 bases lining up with TRBD1. Trimming took 6 bases from V and 5 from J; bases not matched to a gene: 10. Germline V lookup: CDR1 SGHRS, CDR2 YFSETQ. CDR3 length: 14 amino acids.

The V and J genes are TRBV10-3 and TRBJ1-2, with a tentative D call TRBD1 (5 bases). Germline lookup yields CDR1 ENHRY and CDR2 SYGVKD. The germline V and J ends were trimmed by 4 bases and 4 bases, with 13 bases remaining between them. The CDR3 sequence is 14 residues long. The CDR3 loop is CAISAPQGSYGYTF. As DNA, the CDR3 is TGTGCCATCAGTGCCCCCCAGGGTTCCTATGGCTACACCTTC.

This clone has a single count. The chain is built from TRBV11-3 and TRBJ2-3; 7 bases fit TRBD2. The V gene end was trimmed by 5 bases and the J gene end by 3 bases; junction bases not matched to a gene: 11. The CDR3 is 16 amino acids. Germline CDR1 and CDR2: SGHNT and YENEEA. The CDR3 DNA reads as TGTGCCAGCAGCGGGAATGGGGTCGGGAGGACAGATACGCAGTATTTT. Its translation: CASSGNGVGRTDTQYF.

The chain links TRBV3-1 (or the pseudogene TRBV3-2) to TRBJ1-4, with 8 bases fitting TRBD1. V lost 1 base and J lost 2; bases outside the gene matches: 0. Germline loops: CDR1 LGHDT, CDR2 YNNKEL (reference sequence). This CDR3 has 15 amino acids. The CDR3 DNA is TGTGCCAGCAGCCAAGGGACAGGGACTAATGAAAAACTGTTTTTT. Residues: CASSQGTGTNEKLFF.

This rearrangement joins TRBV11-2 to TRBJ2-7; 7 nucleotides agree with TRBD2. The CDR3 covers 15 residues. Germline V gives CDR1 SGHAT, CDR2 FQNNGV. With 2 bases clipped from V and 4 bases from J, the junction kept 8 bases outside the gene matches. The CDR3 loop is CASSLQAGIGYEQYF. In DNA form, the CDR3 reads TGTGCCAGCAGCTTACAAGCGGGGATTGGGTACGAGCAGTACTTC. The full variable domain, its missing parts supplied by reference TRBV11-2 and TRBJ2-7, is EAGVAQSPRYKIIEKRQSVAFWCNPISGHATLYWYQQILGQGPKLLIQFQNNGVVDDSQLPKDRFSAERLKGVDSTLKIQPAKLEDSAVYLCASSLQAGIGYEQYFGPGTRLTVT.

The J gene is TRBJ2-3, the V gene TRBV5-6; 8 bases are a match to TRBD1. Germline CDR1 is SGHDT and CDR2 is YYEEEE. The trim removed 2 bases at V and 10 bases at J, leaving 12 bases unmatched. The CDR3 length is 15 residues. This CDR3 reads CASSFRTGLRSAQYF. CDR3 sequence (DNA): TGTGCCAGCAGCTTCCGGACAGGGCTAAGAAGTGCGCAGTATTTT. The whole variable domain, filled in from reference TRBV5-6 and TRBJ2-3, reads DAGVTQSPTHLIKTRGQQVTLRCSPKSGHDTVSWYQQALGQGPQFIFQYYEEEERQRGNFPDRFSGHQFPNYSSELNVNALLLGDSALYLCASSFRTGLRSAQYFGPGTRLTVL.

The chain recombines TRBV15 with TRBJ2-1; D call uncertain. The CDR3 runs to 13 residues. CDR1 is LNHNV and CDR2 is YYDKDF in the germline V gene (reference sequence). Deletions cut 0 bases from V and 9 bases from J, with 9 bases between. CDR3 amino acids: CATSRDPRLEQFF. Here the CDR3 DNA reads TGTGCCACCAGCAGAGATCCCCGACTTGAGCAGTTCTTC. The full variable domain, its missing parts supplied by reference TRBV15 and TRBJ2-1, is DAMVIQNPRYQVTQFGKPVTLSCSQTLNHNVMYWYQQKSSQAPKLLFHYYDKDFNNEADTPDNFQSRRPNTSFCFLDIRSPGLGDTAMYLCATSRDPRLEQFFGPGTRLTVL.

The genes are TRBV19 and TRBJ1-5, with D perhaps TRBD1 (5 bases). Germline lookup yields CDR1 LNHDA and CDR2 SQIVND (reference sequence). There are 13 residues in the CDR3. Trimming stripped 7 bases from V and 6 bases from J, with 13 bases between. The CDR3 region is CASKVGGTQPQHF. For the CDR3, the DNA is TGTGCCAGTAAGGTGGGCGGGACTCAGCCCCAGCATTTT. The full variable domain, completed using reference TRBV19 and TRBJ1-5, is DGGITQSPKYLFRKEGQNVTLSCEQNLNHDAMYWYRQDPGQGLRLIYYSQIVNDFQKGDIAEGYSVSREKKESFPLTVTSAQKNPTAFYLCASKVGGTQPQHFGDGTRLSIL.

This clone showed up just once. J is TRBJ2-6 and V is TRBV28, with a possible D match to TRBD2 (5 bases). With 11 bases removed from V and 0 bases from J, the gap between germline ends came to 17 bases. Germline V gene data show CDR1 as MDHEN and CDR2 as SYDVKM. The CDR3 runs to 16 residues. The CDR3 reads CAGSTRGLSGANVLTF. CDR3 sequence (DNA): TGTGCCGGCTCAACCCGAGGGCTCTCTGGGGCCAACGTCCTGACTTTC. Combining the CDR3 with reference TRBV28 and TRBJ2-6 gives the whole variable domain DVKVTQSSRYLVKRTGEKVFLECVQDMDHENMFWYRQDPGLGLRLIYFSYDVKMKEKGDIPEGYSVSREKKERFSLILESASTNQTSMYLCAGSTRGLSGANVLTFGAGSRLTVL.

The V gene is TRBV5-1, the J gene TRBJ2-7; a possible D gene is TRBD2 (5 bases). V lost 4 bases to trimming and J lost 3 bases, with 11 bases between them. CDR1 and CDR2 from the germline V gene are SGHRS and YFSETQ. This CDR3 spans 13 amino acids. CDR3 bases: TGCGCCAGCAGCCCCGGGATCGGCTACGAGCAGTACGTC. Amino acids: CASSPGIGYEQYV.

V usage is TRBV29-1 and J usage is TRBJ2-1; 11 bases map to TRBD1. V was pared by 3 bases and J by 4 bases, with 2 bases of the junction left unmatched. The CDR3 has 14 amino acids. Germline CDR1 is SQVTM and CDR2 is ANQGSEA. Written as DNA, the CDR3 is TGCAGCGTTGAGGGACAGGGGGGATACAATGAGCAGTTCTTC. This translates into CSVEGQGGYNEQFF.

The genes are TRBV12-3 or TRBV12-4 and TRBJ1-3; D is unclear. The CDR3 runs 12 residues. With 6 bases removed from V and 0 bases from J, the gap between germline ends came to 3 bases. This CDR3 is CASSYSGNTIYF. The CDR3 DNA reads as TGTGCCAGCAGCTACTCTGGAAACACCATATATTTT.

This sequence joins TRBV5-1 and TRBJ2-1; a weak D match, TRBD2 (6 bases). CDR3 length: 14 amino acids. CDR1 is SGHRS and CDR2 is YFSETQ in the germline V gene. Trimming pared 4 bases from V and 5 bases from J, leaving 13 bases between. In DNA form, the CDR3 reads TGCGCCAGCAGCCCCTCCGTAGCGGACAATGAGCAGTTCTTC. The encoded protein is CASSPSVADNEQFF.

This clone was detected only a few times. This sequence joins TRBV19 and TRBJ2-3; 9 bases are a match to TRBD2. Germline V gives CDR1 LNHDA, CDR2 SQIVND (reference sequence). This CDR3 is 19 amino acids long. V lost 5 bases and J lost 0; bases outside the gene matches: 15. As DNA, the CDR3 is TGTGCCAGTAGTTCCCTGCCCCAGACTAGCGGATGGAGCACAGATACGCAGTATTTT. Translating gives CASSSLPQTSGWSTDTQYF. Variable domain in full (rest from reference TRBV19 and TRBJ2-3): DGGITQSPKYLFRKEGQNVTLSCEQNLNHDAMYWYRQDPGQGLRLIYYSQIVNDFQKGDIAEGYSVSREKKESFPLTVTSAQKNPTAFYLCASSSLPQTSGWSTDTQYFGPGTRLTVL.